This TCR beta chain was retrieved from a study of T cell responses to AZD1222 COVID-19 vaccine. Study-wide findings and caveats: A reported finding is that nearly half of spike-specific TCRs target unmutated variant regions. Baseline testing showed seropositivity in only 5 or 6 AZD1222 recipients. Two doses of AZD1222 preceded a rise in Spike-specific TCR breadth and depth.

Libraries were prepared by immunoSEQ multiplex PCR; TCRdb keeps only in-frame clonotypes and omits some of them. The table has hundreds of thousands of clones, about 94% seen once. The length of the CDR3 is 12 residues. The V gene's germline CDR1 is SGHRS and CDR2 YFSETQ. V dropped 4 bases and J dropped 6 bases, with 10 bases sitting between them. A word on this clone: Its antigen remains unknown.

The V call is TRBV5-1, the J call TRBJ1-2; TRBD1 might be the D (6 bases). The source material was peripheral blood, sampled 28 days after the second AZD1222 dose. This clonotype originated in an adult who received the AZD1222 COVID-19 vaccine. The CDR3 loop reads CASSITGNGYTF. The CDR3 DNA sequence: TGCGCCAGCAGCATCACAGGGAATGGCTACACCTTC.